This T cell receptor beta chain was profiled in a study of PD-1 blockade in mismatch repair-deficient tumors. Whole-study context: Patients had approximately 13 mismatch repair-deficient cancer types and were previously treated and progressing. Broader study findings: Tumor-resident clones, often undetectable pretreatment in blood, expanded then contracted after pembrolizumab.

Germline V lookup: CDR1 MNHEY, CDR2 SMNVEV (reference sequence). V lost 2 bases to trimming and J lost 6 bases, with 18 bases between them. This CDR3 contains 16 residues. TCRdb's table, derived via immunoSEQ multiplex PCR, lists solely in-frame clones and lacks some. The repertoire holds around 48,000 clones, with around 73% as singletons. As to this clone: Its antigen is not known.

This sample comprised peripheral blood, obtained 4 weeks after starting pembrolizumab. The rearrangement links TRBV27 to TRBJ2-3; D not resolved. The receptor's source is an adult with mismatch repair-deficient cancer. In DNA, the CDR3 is TGTGCCAGCAGTTTAAGTACTAAGTTTCGAGCGGATACGCAGTATTTT. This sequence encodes CASSLSTKFRADTQYF.